This paragraph reports one T cell receptor (beta chain). Its antigen is unknown. This sample is drawn from a study of cytomegalovirus exposure and HLA in healthy donors. The PCR employed 60 Vbeta primers together with 13 Jbeta primers. How the authors handled the data: In a later analysis, the count reached 80 million or so unique TCR beta chains, with roughly 9.9 million shared. The protocol was immunoSEQ multiplex PCR, while the TCRdb copy is restricted to in-frame clones and leaves out a portion. V and J calls and clone size are as listed in that table; D and trimming were resolved from the DNA. This sample has 220,000 or so clones, with around 73% found just once. Broader study findings: A later analysis associated 15,000 or so TCR beta sequences with HLA alleles at a 0.05 false discovery rate. What was likely a sequencing artifact was a cluster of highly shared sequence variants. Reported performance of the classifier showed diagnosis of cytomegalovirus status with high specificity and sensitivity.

V shed 7 bases and J shed 1 base, with 16 bases lying between them. CDR3 size: 15 residues. Germline CDR1 reads WSHSY; CDR2 reads SAAADI. The chain recombines TRBV10-2 with TRBJ1-1; D gene uncertain. Sequencing was carried out using PBMCs. The receptor's source is a male donor in good health and CMV-seronegative. This chain's CDR3 is CASTGRGITNTEAFF. CDR3 in DNA: TGCGCCAGCACCGGGCGGGGAATTACGAACACTGAAGCTTTCTTT.